The entry below gives a single T cell receptor beta chain sequence along with its context. What it binds is not known. TCRdb's copy holds only in-frame clones and misses some; the assay was immunoSEQ multiplex PCR. The table lists about 6,900 clones, about 69% of them singletons. Stage II-IVA oral cavity squamous cell carcinoma was new and untreated by systemic or radiation therapy. The data are from a study of neoadjuvant anti-PD-1 for oral cavity cancer. Study background: Before surgery, most patients got three to four biweekly 3 mg/kg nivolumab doses.

Whole-study results and caveats: PBMC Gini-index clonality exceeded responders' in non-responders post-nivolumab.

The clonotype was recovered from a person between 35 and 79 years old with oral cavity squamous cell carcinoma. This specimen was PBMCs, taken before nivolumab (anti-PD-1) treatment.

The CDR3 DNA follows: TGTGCCAGCAGCTTGGGGCAGAACAACTATGGCTACACCTTC. Translation gives CASSLGQNNYGYTF. This rearrangement joins TRBV7-9 to TRBJ1-2; weak D call: TRBD1 (5 bases). V shed 3 bases and J shed 2 bases, with 10 bases lying between them. The CDR3 runs 14 residues. Germline CDR1 and CDR2: SEHNR and FQNEAQ (reference sequence). The full variable domain, completed using reference TRBV7-9 and TRBJ1-2, is DTGVSQNPRHKITKRGQNVTFRCDPISEHNRLYWYRQTLGQGPEFLTYFQNEAQLEKSRLLSDRFSAERPKGSFSTLEIQRTEQGDSAMYLCASSLGQNNYGYTFGSGTRLTVV.